These 19 T cell receptor beta chains were sequenced from one sample in a study of blood T cell repertoires in COVID-19. Produced via immunoSEQ multiplex PCR; TCRdb's table is partial and in-frame only. The top ten hold over 15% of the sample, which has 13,000 or so clones, roughly 83% seen once. Sequencing used peripheral blood. Every receptor here comes from a man in his forties with active or convalescent COVID-19.

The V and J genes are TRBV6-4 and TRBJ1-2; 8 bases line up with TRBD1. The CDR3 runs to 15 residues. Germline CDR1 is MRHNA and CDR2 is SNTAGT. The trim removed 2 bases at V and 7 bases at J, leaving 9 bases unmatched. The CDR3 nucleotides read TGTGCCAGCAGTGACGGTAACAGGGGGATAGGTGGCTACACCTTC. As protein: CASSDGNRGIGGYTF.

This clone was recorded once. The V and J genes are TRBV5-5 and TRBJ2-5, with 8 bases matching TRBD1. V trimming: 4 bases; J trimming: 5 bases; junction bases outside the gene matches: 13. Germline-derived CDR1 and CDR2 are SGHKS and YYEKEE (reference sequence). The CDR3 sequence is 16 residues long. CDR3 loop: CASSRRADRVKETQYF. CDR3 DNA: TGTGCCAGCAGCCGGAGGGCGGACAGGGTAAAGGAGACCCAGTACTTC.

This chain connects TRBV19 to TRBJ1-5; weak D call: TRBD1 (6 bases). Trimming shortened V by 10 bases and J by 6 bases, and 22 bases separated the two germline ends. The CDR3 consists of 15 residues. Germline-derived CDR1 and CDR2 are LNHDA and SQIVND (reference sequence). CDR3 in amino acids: CATHPTGMRSQPQHF. The CDR3 DNA sequence: TGTGCCACTCACCCGACAGGAATGCGGAGTCAGCCCCAGCATTTT.

The V and J genes are TRBV21-1 and TRBJ2-5; whether TRBD1, the table's D call, matches the DNA was not checked. TRBV21-1 is a documented pseudogene. The CDR3 sequence is 13 residues long. In DNA, the CDR3 is TGTGCCAGCAGGGGACAGTCCCAAGAGACCCAGTACTTC. Amino acid sequence: CASRGQSQETQYF.

The chain recombines TRBV7-6 with TRBJ1-4; tentatively, D is TRBD1 (6 bases). The CDR3 sequence is 16 residues long. Germline V gives CDR1 SGHVS, CDR2 FNYEAQ. V was clipped by 5 bases and J by 0 bases, with 13 bases between them. Written as DNA, the CDR3 is TGTGCCAGCAGCCAGGGGTCCAGCGCAACTAATGAAAAACTGTTTTTT. As protein: CASSQGSSATNEKLFF.

The CDR3 is CASRTEGHQPQHF. CDR3 DNA sequence: TGTGCCAGCAGGACAGAAGGCCATCAGCCCCAGCATTTT. The genes are TRBV18 and TRBJ1-5; D perhaps matches TRBD1 (6 bases). Trimming removed 8 bases from V and 5 bases from J, with 13 bases in between. Germline V lookup: CDR1 KGHSH, CDR2 LQKENI. The CDR3 consists of 13 residues.

V usage is TRBV20-1 and J usage is TRBJ1-1; the D is unclear. Germline assignment: CDR1 DFQATT and CDR2 SNEGSKA (reference sequence). The ends were cut back, 3 bases at V and 1 base at J, with 15 bases in the middle. CDR3 length: 15 residues. The CDR3 DNA sequence: TGCAGTGCTAGTAGTCTCACACAAAAGAACACTGAAGCTTTCTTT. Its protein product is CSASSLTQKNTEAFF.

The V and J genes are TRBV6-5 and TRBJ2-7; possibly TRBD2 for D (5 bases). CDR3 length: 13 amino acids. CDR1 is MNHEY, CDR2 SVGAGI, per germline. Trimming pared 6 bases from V and 3 bases from J, leaving 12 bases between. Here the CDR3 DNA reads TGTGCCAGCAGGGAGGCAGCACGCTACGAGCAGTACTTC. This translates into CASREAARYEQYF.

The chain is built from TRBV10-3 and TRBJ1-1; maybe TRBD1 (6 bases). Trimming left V 4 bases short and J 2 bases short, with 8 bases between. The CDR3 is 13 residues long. The V gene's germline CDR1 is ENHRY and CDR2 SYGVKD. The CDR3 loop reads CAISVQGNTEAFF. The CDR3 bases are TGTGCCATCAGTGTACAGGGTAACACTGAAGCTTTCTTT.

The CDR3 DNA follows: TGCGCCAGCAGTCGACTGCTCCAATCTAGCACAGATACGCAGTATTTT. Translating it yields CASSRLLQSSTDTQYF. J is TRBJ2-3 and V is TRBV10-2, with D hard to call. There are 16 residues in the CDR3. Germline V CDR1 and CDR2: WSHSY, SAAADI. Deletions cut 5 bases from V and 0 bases from J, with 15 bases between.

The chain is built from TRBV7-6 and TRBJ1-5, with D unclear. From germline, CDR1 is SGHVS and CDR2 FNYEAQ. The CDR3 is made up of 14 amino acids. The V and J ends lost 5 bases and 7 bases respectively, with 15 bases between them. The CDR3 sequence: CASSPRGSAQPQHF. CDR3 in DNA: TGTGCCAGCAGCCCCCGGGGATCGGCGCAGCCCCAGCATTTT.

The chain combines TRBV7-9 with TRBJ1-4; the match to TRBD1 covers 8 bases. Trimming took 4 bases from V and 7 from J; bases not matched to a gene: 8. Germline values: CDR1 SEHNR, CDR2 FQNEAQ (reference sequence). CDR3 length: 15 amino acids. The CDR3 region has the DNA TGTGCCAGCAGCTACGGTACAGGGGGAGTTGAAAAACTGTTTTTT. Encoded protein: CASSYGTGGVEKLFF.

The chain is built from TRBV18 and TRBJ2-5, with 9 bases lining up with TRBD2. The junction had 1 base not matched to a gene; V was cut back by 3 bases and J by 5 bases. Germline lookup yields CDR1 KGHSH and CDR2 LQKENI. The CDR3 covers 13 residues. CDR3 bases: TGTGCCAGCTCACCTGGACTAGCGGAGACCCAGTACTTC. Its protein is CASSPGLAETQYF.

The J gene is TRBJ2-7, the V gene TRBV7-9, with D perhaps matching TRBD1 (5 bases). The V end lost 1 base, the J end lost 6 bases, and 10 bases lay between the germline ends. The CDR3 covers 13 residues. CDR1 is SEHNR and CDR2 is FQNEAQ in the germline V gene (reference sequence). The CDR3 loop reads CASSLVGQAEQYF. The CDR3 coding sequence is TGTGCCAGCAGCTTAGTAGGACAAGCCGAGCAGTACTTC.

The CDR3 DNA reads TGTGCCAGCAGCTTGGACAGACCTAATTCACCCCTCCACTTT. Its translation is CASSLDRPNSPLHF. The V gene is TRBV5-5, the J gene TRBJ1-6; D not resolved. Deletions cut 0 bases from V and 6 bases from J, with 7 bases between. The CDR3 length is 14 residues. CDR1 is SGHKS, CDR2 YYEKEE, per germline (reference sequence).

The chain carries TRBV11-3 and TRBJ1-1; tentatively, D is TRBD1 (5 bases). Trimming left V 3 bases short and J 6 bases short, with 17 bases between. CDR1 is SGHNT and CDR2 is YENEEA in the germline V gene. The CDR3 sequence is 15 residues long. This CDR3 reads CASSLGGDVVSEAFF. The CDR3 nucleotides are TGTGCCAGCAGCTTGGGCGGGGACGTTGTATCTGAAGCTTTCTTT.

This clone is a singleton in its sample. V and J are TRBV11-3 and TRBJ1-3; 12 positions agree with TRBD1. The length of the CDR3 is 19 residues. The germline V gene encodes CDR1 SGHNT and CDR2 YENEEA. V shed 5 bases and J 2 bases; nucleotides not matched to a gene: 13. This CDR3 is CASSSKGQGAPKAGNTIYF. CDR3 in DNA: TGTGCCAGCAGCAGCAAGGGACAGGGGGCCCCAAAGGCTGGAAACACCATATATTTT.

The chain carries TRBV5-1 and TRBJ2-3; maybe TRBD1 (5 bases). The CDR3 has 16 amino acids. Per germline, CDR1 SGHRS and CDR2 YFSETQ. Trimming cost V 4 bases and J 2 bases, with 17 bases left between them. The DNA of the CDR3 is TGCGCCAGCAGCCAAATGTCGTGGACAAACACAGATACGCAGTATTTT. This gives the protein CASSQMSWTNTDTQYF.

This chain connects TRBV5-6 to TRBJ2-7; D may be TRBD1 (5 bases). V lost 2 bases and J lost 5, with 11 bases in between. The CDR3 spans 13 residues. CDR1 is SGHDT, CDR2 YYEEEE, per germline. The CDR3 DNA is TGTGCCAGCAGCTTTAACAGGCTGAACGAGCAGTACTTC. Its translation is CASSFNRLNEQYF.